Listed here is a single TCR beta chain. Only in-frame clones appear in the TCRdb table, and some are missing; sequencing was by immunoSEQ multiplex PCR. The sample has millions of clones, 93% seen once. Trimming took off 0 bases at V and 1 base at J, with 14 bases between the two ends. The germline V gene encodes CDR1 SGHRS and CDR2 YFSETQ. The CDR3 loop spans 18 amino acids. This entry belongs to a study of shared clonotypes between healthy human individuals. The sample consisted of naive CD4+ T cells from PBMCs. As for subset: CD45RA+ positively selected. The source is a young man in good health. Some clones in this sample may be carry-over from other donors' samples. The chain has TRBV5-1 and TRBJ2-6; tentative D call: TRBD2 (6 bases). CDR3: CASSLGRAGGSGANVLTF. CDR3 sequence (DNA): TGCGCCAGCAGCTTGGGGAGGGCAGGTGGATCTGGGGCCAACGTCCTGACTTTC. Looking up the rest from reference TRBV5-1 and TRBJ2-6 gives the full variable domain: KAGVTQTPRYLIKTRGQQVTLSCSPISGHRSVSWYQQTPGQGLQFLFEYFSETQRNKGNFPGRFSGRQFSNSRSEMNVSTLELGDSALYLCASSLGRAGGSGANVLTFGAGSRLTVL.